Each of the 26 T cell receptor beta chains below was sequenced from the same sample in a study of preoperative IRX-2 immunotherapy in early breast cancer. Sequencing was performed with immunoSEQ multiplex PCR; in TCRdb, only in-frame clones are kept and a portion is missing. This sample has roughly 62,000 clones; 94% occur once, and the top ten carry under 2%. The treatment denotes: preoperative locoregional IRX-2 cytokine immunotherapy. Sample collection occurred from a patient treated with IRX-2 immunotherapy. These receptor sequences come from a human donor with breast cancer.

The chain has TRBV4-3 and TRBJ1-6; D not resolved. V lost 4 bases and J 7 bases, leaving 20 bases between the germline ends. The CDR3 is made up of 17 amino acids. CDR1 and CDR2 from the germline V gene are LGHNA and YSLEER. CDR3 loop: CASSPRLGPRQNSPLHF. The CDR3 DNA reads as TGCGCCAGCAGCCCACGTTTGGGCCCCCGCCAGAATTCACCCCTCCACTTT.

The chain carries TRBV10-3 and TRBJ1-1; no definite D call. Trimming left V 6 bases short and J 2 bases short, with 4 bases between. Germline assignment: CDR1 ENHRY and CDR2 SYGVKD. CDR3 length: 11 residues. Here the CDR3 DNA reads TGTGCCATCAGGACAAACACTGAAGCTTTCTTT. Amino acids: CAIRTNTEAFF.

Here the CDR3 DNA reads TGTGCCAGCAGCTCAGGGCCGGGACAAGCTAACTATGGCTACACCTTC. Translating gives CASSSGPGQANYGYTF. This rearrangement joins TRBV7-2 to TRBJ1-2; possibly TRBD1 for D (6 bases). The V and J ends lost 4 bases and 0 bases respectively, with 15 bases between them. There are 16 residues in the CDR3. Germline loops: CDR1 SGHTA, CDR2 FQGNSA.

This clone was counted a single time. The chain joins TRBV30 to TRBJ1-5, with D possibly being TRBD1 (5 bases). CDR3 length equals 14 residues. V was pared by 0 bases and J by 6 bases, with 12 bases between. CDR1 GTSNPN and CDR2 SVGIG come from the germline V gene (reference sequence). The CDR3 reads CAWSVRGRGQPQHF. CDR3 nucleotide sequence: TGTGCCTGGAGTGTACGGGGTAGGGGTCAGCCCCAGCATTTT.

The chain recombines TRBV20-1 with TRBJ2-7; TRBD1 is a possible D gene (6 bases). The CDR3 contains 11 residues. The germline V and J ends were trimmed by 4 bases and 11 bases, with 15 bases remaining between them. Germline V gene lookup returns CDR1 DFQATT and CDR2 SNEGSKA (reference sequence). CDR3 DNA sequence: TGCAGTGCTATAAAGGCCCCAGGGGAGTACTTC. It codes for CSAIKAPGEYF.

V usage is TRBV7-9 and J usage is TRBJ2-5, with 9 bases fitting TRBD1. CDR1 SEHNR and CDR2 FQNEAQ come from the germline V gene (reference sequence). The V and J ends lost 5 bases and 7 bases, in that order; junction bases with no gene match: 8. The CDR3 totals 14 residues. This CDR3 is CASSVDRGPVTQYF. The CDR3 DNA reads TGTGCCAGCAGCGTGGACAGGGGACCAGTGACCCAGTACTTC.

This rearrangement joins TRBV28 to TRBJ1-5; no firm D call. Per the germline V gene, CDR1 is MDHEN and CDR2 is SYDVKM. This CDR3 is 13 amino acids long. V shed 6 bases and J shed 0 bases, with 6 bases lying between them. In DNA form, the CDR3 reads TGTGCCAGCAGCCCTTATAGCAATCAGCCCCAGCATTTT. This codes for CASSPYSNQPQHF.

The V and J genes are TRBV19 and TRBJ1-5; D is possibly TRBD1 (6 bases). The germline CDR1 and CDR2 sequences are LNHDA and SQIVND (reference sequence). CDR3 length: 15 amino acids. The V end lost 9 bases, the J end lost 6 bases, and 21 bases lay between the germline ends. This CDR3 reads CASNHPRGLGQPQHF. The CDR3 bases are TGTGCCAGCAACCACCCCCGGGGGCTCGGTCAGCCCCAGCATTTT.

In its sample, this clone was seen once. The V gene is TRBV2, the J gene TRBJ1-5; TRBD1 matches 8 bases. In germline, CDR1 is SNHLY, CDR2 FYNNEI. V dropped 3 bases and J dropped 9; count of bases not matched to a gene: 10. This CDR3 region has 15 residues. DNA of the CDR3: TGTGCCAGCAGTGAGTGGGGACAGGTCTTACCGCCCCAGCATTTT. Its translation: CASSEWGQVLPPQHF. The full variable domain, rest sourced from reference TRBV2 and TRBJ1-5, is EPEVTQTPSHQVTQMGQEVILRCVPISNHLYFYWYRQILGQKVEFLVSFYNNEISEKSEIFDDQFSVERPDGSNFTLKIRSTKLEDSAMYFCASSEWGQVLPPQHFGDGTRLSIL.

The chain's CDR3 is CASSLSLREDGYTF. Written as DNA, the CDR3 is TGTGCCAGCAGTTTATCGCTTCGGGAGGATGGCTACACCTTC. The chain uses TRBV27 and TRBJ1-2; D remains ambiguous. Trimming removed 0 bases at V and 6 bases at J, with 11 bases between. Germline CDR1 and CDR2: MNHEY and SMNVEV (reference sequence). The CDR3 covers 14 residues.

The chain recombines TRBV5-1 with TRBJ2-1, with 7 positions matching TRBD2. Germline V CDR1 and CDR2: SGHRS, YFSETQ. The CDR3 covers 17 residues. V shed 10 bases, J shed 2 bases, and the junction held 18 bases outside the gene matches. The CDR3 loop is CAPPLAGAPKPYNEQFF. CDR3 nucleotide sequence: TGCGCCCCCCCCCTCGCGGGAGCCCCCAAACCCTACAATGAGCAGTTCTTC.

This clone was seen a few times. This chain's CDR3 is CASSVAAGPTYEQYF. For the CDR3, the DNA is TGTGCCAGCAGCGTAGCGGCAGGACCTACCTACGAGCAGTACTTC. The chain is built from TRBV9 and TRBJ2-7; D gene unclear. CDR3 size: 15 residues. CDR1 is SGDLS and CDR2 is YYNGEE in the germline V gene. V lost 0 bases and J lost 2, with 12 bases in between. The complete variable domain, with remaining parts taken from reference TRBV9 and TRBJ2-7, reads DSGVTQTPKHLITATGQRVTLRCSPRSGDLSVYWYQQSLDQGLQFLIQYYNGEERAKGNILERFSAQQFPDLHSELNLSSLELGDSALYFCASSVAAGPTYEQYFGPGTRLTVT.

The V call is TRBV7-9, the J call TRBJ1-5, with 8 bases identical to TRBD1. The V and J ends lost 4 bases and 3 bases, in that order; junction bases with no gene match: 5. The CDR3 has 15 amino acids. The germline V gene has CDR1 SEHNR and CDR2 FQNEAQ (reference sequence). CDR3 nucleotides: TGTGCCAGCAGCTCAGGGGGCCTTTACAATCAGCCCCAGCATTTT. It is translated as CASSSGGLYNQPQHF.

The chain couples TRBV7-2 to TRBJ2-7; D tentatively reads TRBD1 or TRBD2 (6 bases each). The CDR3 covers 13 residues. The V gene lost 3 bases and the J gene lost 8 bases, with 14 bases spanning the gap. CDR1 is SGHTA and CDR2 is FQGNSA in the germline V gene. CDR3 DNA sequence: TGTGCCAGCAGCTTCGCATTGGGGGGCCAGCAGTACTTC. This encodes CASSFALGGQQYF. The full variable domain, in which reference TRBV7-2 and TRBJ2-7 provide the parts outside the CDR3, is GAGVSQSPSNKVTEKGKDVELRCDPISGHTALYWYRQSLGQGLEFLIYFQGNSAPDKSGLPSDRFSAERTGGSVSTLTIQRTQQEDSAVYLCASSFALGGQQYFGPGTRLTVT.

The rearrangement joins TRBV5-1 to TRBJ1-4; tentatively, D is TRBD1 (5 bases). Per the germline V gene, CDR1 is SGHRS and CDR2 is YFSETQ. V was pared by 4 bases and J by 0 bases, with 13 bases between. The CDR3 is made up of 16 amino acids. CDR3 region: CASSLGGGATNEKLFF. CDR3 nucleotides: TGCGCCAGCAGCCTCGGGGGGGGAGCAACTAATGAAAAACTGTTTTTT.

The chain links TRBV27 to TRBJ2-1; TRBD2 aligns across 11 bases. Germline CDR1 and CDR2: MNHEY and SMNVEV (reference sequence). This CDR3 has 19 residues. Trimming at V came to 1 base and at J to 6 bases, leaving 14 bases not matched to a gene. The chain's CDR3 is CASSLYKTSGITISNEQFF. The CDR3 DNA reads as TGTGCCAGCAGTTTATACAAGACTAGCGGGATAACTATTTCCAATGAGCAGTTCTTC.

The V gene is TRBV19, the J gene TRBJ2-2; D may be TRBD2 (5 bases). Trimming took 8 bases from V and 4 from J, leaving 17 bases between them. In germline, CDR1 is LNHDA, CDR2 SQIVND (reference sequence). This CDR3 contains 15 residues. In DNA, the CDR3 is TGTGCCAGTGGGGTGAGGTACGGACTCACCGGGGAGCTGTTTTTT. Protein sequence: CASGVRYGLTGELFF.

CDR3 amino acids: CASSYGQGEQYF. CDR3 sequence (DNA): TGTGCCAGCAGCTACGGGCAAGGGGAGCAGTACTTC. This chain joins TRBV7-9 and TRBJ2-7, with D uncertain. V gave up 4 bases and J gave up 7 bases, with 11 bases separating them. Germline V gene sequence: CDR1 SEHNR, CDR2 FQNEAQ (reference sequence). The CDR3 spans 12 residues.

The CDR3 is CASSYAGGIDYGYTF. The CDR3 region has the DNA TGTGCCAGCAGTTACGCAGGGGGAATTGACTATGGCTACACCTTC. The chain links TRBV6-5 to TRBJ1-2; TRBD1 matches at 7 bases. The CDR3 runs to 15 residues. The J segment lost 3 bases and the V segment lost 2 bases, leaving 6 bases of the junction unmatched. Germline CDR1 and CDR2: MNHEY and SVGAGI.

J is TRBJ2-2 and V is TRBV29-1; D gene uncertain. CDR3 length: 12 amino acids. CDR1 is SQVTM and CDR2 is ANQGSEA in the germline V gene. The CDR3 loop reads CSGQDGTGELFF. DNA for the CDR3: TGCAGTGGGCAGGACGGGACCGGGGAGCTGTTTTTT.

V usage is TRBV21-1 and J usage is TRBJ2-1; TRBD1, the D gene given by the table, was not confirmed from the DNA. TRBV21-1 is shown as a pseudogene. The length of the CDR3 is 16 residues. CDR3: CASKLSDRVSYNEQFF. The CDR3 nucleotides read TGTGCCAGCAAACTTTCAGACAGGGTCTCCTACAATGAGCAGTTCTTC.

The chain has TRBV30 and TRBJ2-1; D gene unclear. The germline CDR1 and CDR2 sequences are GTSNPN and SVGIG (reference sequence). V was shortened by 2 bases and J by 6 bases, with 14 bases between the two germline ends. The CDR3 consists of 14 residues. CDR3 loop: CAWSRPALVNEQFF. The CDR3 DNA sequence: TGTGCCTGGAGTCGACCCGCGTTGGTCAATGAGCAGTTCTTC.

This chain connects TRBV5-4 to TRBJ1-3, with no clear D. The length of the CDR3 is 14 residues. V gave up 0 bases and J gave up 0 bases, with 4 bases separating them. Per the germline V gene, CDR1 is SGHNT and CDR2 is YYREEE (reference sequence). Here the CDR3 reads CASSLAGSGNTIYF. For the CDR3, the DNA is TGTGCCAGCAGCTTGGCCGGCTCTGGAAACACCATATATTTT.

The gene calls are TRBV4-2 and TRBJ1-2; perhaps TRBD1 as D (5 bases). The V end was cut by 1 base, the J end by 5 bases, with 8 bases between. There are 13 residues in the CDR3. Germline CDR1 LGHNA, CDR2 YNFKEQ. The DNA of the CDR3 is TGTGCCAGCAGCCAAGGGCAGGGTTATGGCTACACCTTC. Protein sequence: CASSQGQGYGYTF.

As DNA, the CDR3 is TGTGCCAGCAGTTCATTCCGTGGGGGGGAAAGGTATAGCAATCAGCCCCAGCATTTT. This encodes CASSSFRGGERYSNQPQHF. The J gene is TRBJ1-5, the V gene TRBV28, with D possibly matching TRBD1 (5 bases). The CDR3 spans 19 residues. Germline lookup yields CDR1 MDHEN and CDR2 SYDVKM. V lost 4 bases, J lost 0 bases, and 22 bases lay in between.

This clone was seen a few times. The chain is built from TRBV7-9 and TRBJ2-1; 7 positions agree with TRBD1. The CDR3 has 19 residues. V shed 4 bases, J shed 4 bases, and the junction held 19 bases outside the gene matches. Per the germline V gene, CDR1 is SEHNR and CDR2 is FQNEAQ (reference sequence). In nucleotides, the CDR3 is TGTGCCAGCAGCTGGCCGCAGGGACAGCCGGACGATTTTTACAATGAGCAGTTCTTC. Protein sequence: CASSWPQGQPDDFYNEQFF.